These 16 T cell receptor beta chains were all obtained from the same sample, sequenced in a study of regulatory T cells in long-lasting Graves disease. Described time point: newly diagnosed GD, antithyroid drugs for less than 3 months. PBMC-derived RNA was used for the TCR library. With iRepertoire HTBI primers and Arm-PCR of CDR3 regions, TCR beta libraries were built. TCRdb recomputed calls from the multiplex PCR reads with MiXCR, one row per CDR3 protein. The table records about 370,000 distinct CDR3 sequences, around a sixth of them present only once. The sample in question was peripheral blood mononuclear cells (PBMCs), obtained at new diagnosis, from a patient treated with antithyroid drugs. These receptors all stem from a female donor with Graves disease.

This clonotype was observed at least ten times. This chain joins TRBV9 and TRBJ1-6; D ambiguous. Germline CDR1 reads SGDLS; CDR2 reads YYNGEE. Trimming left V 1 base short and J 3 bases short, with 14 bases between. The CDR3 contains 17 residues. This CDR3 reads CASSVRGENVYNSPLHF. For the CDR3, the DNA is TGTGCCAGCAGCGTACGGGGAGAAAACGTCTATAATTCACCCCTCCACTTT. The full variable domain, completed using reference TRBV9 and TRBJ1-6, is DSGVTQTPKHLITATGQRVTLRCSPRSGDLSVYWYQQSLDQGLQFLIQYYNGEERAKGNILERFSAQQFPDLHSELNLSSLELGDSALYFCASSVRGENVYNSPLHFGNGTRLTVT.

This clonotype was counted many times. The chain combines TRBV28 with TRBJ2-7, with TRBD1 matching over 7 bases. Unmatched junction bases numbered 9, after V lost 8 bases and J lost 2 bases. CDR1 is MDHEN, CDR2 SYDVKM, per germline. The CDR3 covers 14 residues. The CDR3 loop reads CASAPGQTTYEQYF. CDR3 sequence (DNA): TGTGCCAGCGCCCCGGGACAGACAACCTACGAGCAGTACTTC. Full variable domain (rest looked up from reference TRBV28 and TRBJ2-7): DVKVTQSSRYLVKRTGEKVFLECVQDMDHENMFWYRQDPGLGLRLIYFSYDVKMKEKGDIPEGYSVSREKKERFSLILESASTNQTSMYLCASAPGQTTYEQYFGPGTRLTVT.

This clonotype was counted at least ten times. The chain employs TRBV27 and TRBJ1-2; possible D gene TRBD1, 5 bases. Trimming shortened V by 1 base and J by 0 bases, and 9 bases separated the two germline ends. This CDR3 region has 15 residues. Germline V CDR1 and CDR2: MNHEY, SMNVEV (reference sequence). The CDR3 spells CASSLFGHSNYGYTF. The CDR3 nucleotides read TGTGCCAGCAGTTTATTTGGACATTCTAACTATGGCTACACCTTC.

This clonotype was seen ten or more times. V is TRBV7-9 and J is TRBJ1-4; 7 bases align to TRBD1. This CDR3 contains 14 residues. V shed 5 bases, J shed 5 bases, and the junction held 5 bases outside the gene matches. Germline V gene sequence: CDR1 SEHNR, CDR2 FQNEAQ (reference sequence). CDR3 in DNA: TGTGCCAGCAGCCGGGACAGAGGGAATGAAAAACTGTTTTTT. It yields the protein CASSRDRGNEKLFF.

This clonotype came up many times. The chain links TRBV12-3 or TRBV12-4 to TRBJ2-2, with TRBD1 as a possible D gene (6 bases). The CDR3 has 14 amino acids. V was pared by 5 bases and J by 2 bases, with 9 bases between. The CDR3 DNA reads TGTGCCAGCAGTCCGGGACATAACACCGGGGAGCTGTTTTTT. It codes for CASSPGHNTGELFF.

This clonotype was seen many times. J is TRBJ1-1 and V is TRBV7-9, with D unclear. In germline, CDR1 is SEHNR, CDR2 FQNEAQ (reference sequence). This CDR3 region has 14 residues. The V end lost 1 base, the J end lost 8 bases, and 14 bases lay between the germline ends. The CDR3 loop reads CASSLGAGTREAFF. The CDR3 DNA is TGTGCCAGCAGCTTAGGGGCAGGCACGAGGGAAGCTTTCTTT.

The V and J genes are TRBV27 and TRBJ1-3, with D unresolved. V was shortened by 0 bases and J by 0 bases, with 15 bases between the two germline ends. This CDR3 region has 18 residues. Germline CDR1 is MNHEY and CDR2 is SMNVEV (reference sequence). This CDR3 reads CASSLSASNDNSGNTIYF. Written as DNA, the CDR3 is TGTGCCAGCAGTTTATCAGCGAGTAACGACAACTCTGGAAACACCATATATTTT.

This chain connects TRBV29-1 to TRBJ1-3, with D possibly TRBD1 on 5 matching bases. Germline CDR1 and CDR2: SQVTM and ANQGSEA. The CDR3 extends over 13 amino acids. The germline V and J ends were trimmed by 6 bases and 0 bases, with 9 bases remaining between them. CDR3 in amino acids: CSVGPNSGNTIYF. The CDR3 DNA reads as TGCAGCGTGGGACCGAACTCTGGAAACACCATATATTTT.

This clonotype has more than one count but fewer than ten. V gene TRBV27 combines with J gene TRBJ1-2, with D perhaps matching TRBD1 (6 bases). Germline CDR1 reads MNHEY; CDR2 reads SMNVEV (reference sequence). The CDR3 has 15 residues. The ends were cut back, 5 bases at V and 4 bases at J, with 17 bases in the middle. CDR3 amino acids: CASSQYFDRTYGYTF. Here the CDR3 DNA reads TGTGCCAGCAGTCAGTACTTTGACAGGACCTATGGCTACACCTTC.

This clonotype was counted ten times or more. The chain joins TRBV20-1 to TRBJ2-5, with 9 bases matching TRBD1. There are 14 residues in the CDR3. Trimming cost V 6 bases and J 5 bases; bases outside gene matches: 10. Germline CDR1 and CDR2: DFQATT and SNEGSKA (reference sequence). CDR3 region: CSARTGTGRETQYF. DNA of the CDR3: TGCAGTGCCAGGACCGGGACAGGGAGGGAGACCCAGTACTTC.

Notes on this clonotype: This probably arose from a read error, given a far larger clone one base away. The chain carries TRBV5-5 and TRBJ1-5; a weak D match, TRBD1 (5 bases). The CDR3 loop spans 16 amino acids. Germline V lookup: CDR1 SGHKS, CDR2 YYEKEE (reference sequence). V was trimmed by 4 bases and J by 6 bases, leaving 20 bases between them. The CDR3 bases are TGTGCCAGCAGCGCTACCTCAGGGATAGGCAGTCAGCCCCAGCATTTT. This codes for CASSATSGIGSQPQHF.

This clonotype was seen repeatedly, ten times or more. This chain connects TRBV29-1 to TRBJ2-1, with TRBD2 identical over 13 bases. This CDR3 comprises 15 residues. Germline loops: CDR1 SQVTM, CDR2 ANQGSEA. V gave up 2 bases and J gave up 8 bases; unmatched junction bases: 6. DNA for the CDR3: TGCAGCGTTGAACGGACTAGCGGGAGCTCGGATGAGCAGTTCTTC. Residues: CSVERTSGSSDEQFF.

Details on this clonotype: The likely explanation is a read error, given a far larger clone one base away. The CDR3 loop reads CASSLAFRGGNQPQHF. The CDR3 nucleotides are TGTGCCAGCAGCTTAGCGTTCCGGGGGGGCAATCAGCCCCAGCATTTT. The chain combines TRBV7-3 with TRBJ1-5, with D tentatively TRBD1 (5 bases). Germline V CDR1 and CDR2: SGHTA, FQGTGA. The CDR3 extends over 16 amino acids. V was shortened by 2 bases and J by 2 bases, with 13 bases between the two germline ends.

This clonotype was counted ten times or more. The gene calls are TRBV27 and TRBJ2-5, with D hard to call. The CDR3 totals 13 residues. V lost 2 bases and J lost 2, with 6 bases in between. Germline assignment: CDR1 MNHEY and CDR2 SMNVEV (reference sequence). CDR3 protein: CASSLNLQETQYF. The CDR3 DNA reads as TGTGCCAGCAGTTTAAACTTACAAGAGACCCAGTACTTC.

This clonotype came up a few times. The genes are TRBV29-1 and TRBJ1-1, with 7 bases lining up with TRBD1. V was pared by 4 bases and J by 5 bases, with 13 bases of the junction left unmatched. This CDR3 is 15 amino acids long. CDR1 and CDR2 (germline): SQVTM, ANQGSEA. The CDR3 DNA reads TGCAGCGTTGGGGGAGACAGGGAGGTGGGGACTGAAGCTTTCTTT. Its protein is CSVGGDREVGTEAFF.

This clonotype occurred many times. V is TRBV27 and J is TRBJ2-2; D call uncertain. Trimming removed 5 bases at V and 6 bases at J, with 10 bases between. Germline-derived CDR1 and CDR2 are MNHEY and SMNVEV (reference sequence). The CDR3 has 13 amino acids. CDR3 protein: CASSPQSPGELFF. Written as DNA, the CDR3 is TGTGCCAGCAGTCCTCAGTCCCCCGGGGAGCTGTTTTTT.